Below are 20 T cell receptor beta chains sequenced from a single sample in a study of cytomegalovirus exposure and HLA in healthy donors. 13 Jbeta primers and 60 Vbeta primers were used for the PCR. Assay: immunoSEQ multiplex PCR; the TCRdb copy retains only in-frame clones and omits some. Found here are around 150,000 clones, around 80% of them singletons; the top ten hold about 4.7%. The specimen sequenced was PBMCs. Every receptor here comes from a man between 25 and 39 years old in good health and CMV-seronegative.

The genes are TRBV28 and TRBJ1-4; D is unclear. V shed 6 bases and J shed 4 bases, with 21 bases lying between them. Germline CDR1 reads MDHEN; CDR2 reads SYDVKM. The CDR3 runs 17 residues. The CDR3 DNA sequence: TGTGCCAGCAGCCGACCTGCGGCGGGGTTGGGTAATGAAAAACTGTTTTTT. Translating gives CASSRPAAGLGNEKLFF.

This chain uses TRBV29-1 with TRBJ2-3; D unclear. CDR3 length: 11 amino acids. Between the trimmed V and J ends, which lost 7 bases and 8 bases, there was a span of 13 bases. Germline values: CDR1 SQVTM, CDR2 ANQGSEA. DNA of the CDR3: TGCAGCGCCTCATCGCACGGTACGCAGTATTTT. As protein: CSASSHGTQYF.

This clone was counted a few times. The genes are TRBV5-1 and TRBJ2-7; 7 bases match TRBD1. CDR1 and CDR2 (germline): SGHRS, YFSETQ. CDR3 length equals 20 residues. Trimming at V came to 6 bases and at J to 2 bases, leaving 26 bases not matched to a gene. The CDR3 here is CASTLFLSGQIVFYAYEQYF. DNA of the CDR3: TGCGCCAGCACCCTTTTTCTTTCGGGACAGATTGTTTTTTACGCCTACGAGCAGTACTTC.

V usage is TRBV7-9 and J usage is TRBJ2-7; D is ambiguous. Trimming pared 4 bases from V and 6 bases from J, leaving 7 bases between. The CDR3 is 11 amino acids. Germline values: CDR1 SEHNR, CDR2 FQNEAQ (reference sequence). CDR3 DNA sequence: TGTGCCAGCAGCTCAGACTTCGAGCAGTACTTC. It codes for CASSSDFEQYF.

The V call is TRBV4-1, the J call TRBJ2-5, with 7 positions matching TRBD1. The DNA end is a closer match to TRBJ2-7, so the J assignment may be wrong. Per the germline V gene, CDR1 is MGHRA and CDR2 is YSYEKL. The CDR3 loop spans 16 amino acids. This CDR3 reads CASSQVLTGASYEQYF. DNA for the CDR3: TGCGCCAGCAGCCAAGTACTTACAGGGGCCTCCTACGAGCAGTACTTC.

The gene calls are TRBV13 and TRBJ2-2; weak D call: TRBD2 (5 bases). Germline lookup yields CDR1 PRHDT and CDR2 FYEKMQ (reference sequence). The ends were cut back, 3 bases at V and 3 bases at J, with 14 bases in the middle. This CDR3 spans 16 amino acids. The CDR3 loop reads CASSFLHPGDTGELFF. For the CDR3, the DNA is TGTGCCAGCAGCTTTTTGCATCCCGGGGACACCGGGGAGCTGTTTTTT.

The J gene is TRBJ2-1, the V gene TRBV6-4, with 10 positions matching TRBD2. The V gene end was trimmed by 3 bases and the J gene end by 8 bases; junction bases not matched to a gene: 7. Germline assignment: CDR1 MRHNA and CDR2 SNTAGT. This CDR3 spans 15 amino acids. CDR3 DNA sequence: TGTGCCAGCAGTGAAGGAGCGGGAGGGCCGGATGAGCAGTTCTTC. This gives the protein CASSEGAGGPDEQFF.

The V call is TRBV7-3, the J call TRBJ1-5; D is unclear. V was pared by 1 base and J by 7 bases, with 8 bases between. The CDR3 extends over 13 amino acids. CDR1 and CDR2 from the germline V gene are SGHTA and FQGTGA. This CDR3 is CASSLRGEQPQHF. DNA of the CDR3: TGTGCCAGCAGCTTAAGAGGCGAGCAGCCCCAGCATTTT.

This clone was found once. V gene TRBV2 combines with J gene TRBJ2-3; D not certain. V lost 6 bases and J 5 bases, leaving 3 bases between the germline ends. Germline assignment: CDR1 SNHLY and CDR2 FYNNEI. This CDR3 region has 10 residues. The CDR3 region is CASRRDTQYF. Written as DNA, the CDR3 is TGTGCCAGCAGGAGAGATACGCAGTATTTT. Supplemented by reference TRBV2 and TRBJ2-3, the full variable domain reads EPEVTQTPSHQVTQMGQEVILRCVPISNHLYFYWYRQILGQKVEFLVSFYNNEISEKSEIFDDQFSVERPDGSNFTLKIRSTKLEDSAMYFCASRRDTQYFGPGTRLTVL.

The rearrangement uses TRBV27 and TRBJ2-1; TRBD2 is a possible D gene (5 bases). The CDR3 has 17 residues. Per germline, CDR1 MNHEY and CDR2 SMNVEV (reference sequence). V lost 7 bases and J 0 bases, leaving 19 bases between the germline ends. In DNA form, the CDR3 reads TGTGCCAGCAATCAACTAGTAAGGATCTCCTCCTACAATGAGCAGTTCTTC. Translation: CASNQLVRISSYNEQFF.

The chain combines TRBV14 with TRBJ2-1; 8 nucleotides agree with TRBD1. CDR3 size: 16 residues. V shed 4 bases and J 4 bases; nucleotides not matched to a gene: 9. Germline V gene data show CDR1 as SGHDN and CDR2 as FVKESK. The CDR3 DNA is TGTGCCAGCAGCCCGGGACAGGCGATGAAGTACAATGAGCAGTTCTTC. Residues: CASSPGQAMKYNEQFF.

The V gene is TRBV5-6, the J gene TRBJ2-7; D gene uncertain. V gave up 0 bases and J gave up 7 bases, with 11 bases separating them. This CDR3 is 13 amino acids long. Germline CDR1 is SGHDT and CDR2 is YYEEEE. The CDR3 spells CASSLVIPGEQYF. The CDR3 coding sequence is TGTGCCAGCAGCTTGGTCATACCCGGGGAGCAGTACTTC.

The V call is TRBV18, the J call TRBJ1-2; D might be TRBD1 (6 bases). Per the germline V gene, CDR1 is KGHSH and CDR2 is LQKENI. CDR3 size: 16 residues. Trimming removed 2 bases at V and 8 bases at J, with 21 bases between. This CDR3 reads CASSPVDRTAVWGYTF. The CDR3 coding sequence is TGTGCCAGCTCACCAGTTGACAGGACCGCGGTTTGGGGCTACACCTTC. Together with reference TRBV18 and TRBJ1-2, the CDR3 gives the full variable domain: NAGVMQNPRHLVRRRGQEARLRCSPMKGHSHVYWYRQLPEEGLKFMVYLQKENIIDESGMPKERFSAEFPKEGPSILRIQQVVRGDSAAYFCASSPVDRTAVWGYTFGSGTRLTVV.

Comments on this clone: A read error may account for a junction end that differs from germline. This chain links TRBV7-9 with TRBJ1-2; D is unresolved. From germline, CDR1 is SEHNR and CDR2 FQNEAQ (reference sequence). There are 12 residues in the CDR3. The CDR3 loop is CSSSFVEGGYTF. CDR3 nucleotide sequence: TGTTCCAGCAGCTTCGTTGAGGGTGGCTACACCTTC.

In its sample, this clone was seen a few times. CDR3 coding DNA: TGTGCCAGCAGCCCCAGGAGCGGGAACTACAATGAGCAGTTCTTC. The encoded protein is CASSPRSGNYNEQFF. The J gene is TRBJ2-1, the V gene TRBV7-6, with 7 bases aligning to TRBD2. From germline, CDR1 is SGHVS and CDR2 FNYEAQ. This CDR3 has 15 amino acids. Unmatched junction bases numbered 7, after V lost 5 bases and J lost 3 bases.

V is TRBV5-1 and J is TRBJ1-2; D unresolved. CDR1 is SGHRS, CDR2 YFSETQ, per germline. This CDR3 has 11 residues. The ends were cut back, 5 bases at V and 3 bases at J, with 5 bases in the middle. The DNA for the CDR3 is TGCGCCAGCAGTTCCGACTATGGCTACACCTTC. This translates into CASSSDYGYTF.

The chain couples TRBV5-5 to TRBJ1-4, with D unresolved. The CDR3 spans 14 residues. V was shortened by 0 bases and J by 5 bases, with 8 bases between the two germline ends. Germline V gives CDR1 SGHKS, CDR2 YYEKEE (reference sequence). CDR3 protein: CASSLEPRNEKLFF. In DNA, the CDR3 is TGTGCCAGCAGCTTGGAACCGAGAAATGAAAAACTGTTTTTT.

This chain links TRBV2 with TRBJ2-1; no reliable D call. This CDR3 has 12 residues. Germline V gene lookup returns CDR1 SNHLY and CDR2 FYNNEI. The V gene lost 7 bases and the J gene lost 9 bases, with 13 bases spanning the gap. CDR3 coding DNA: TGTGCCAGCATATGGGTGGGCAGTGAGCAGTTCTTC. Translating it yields CASIWVGSEQFF.

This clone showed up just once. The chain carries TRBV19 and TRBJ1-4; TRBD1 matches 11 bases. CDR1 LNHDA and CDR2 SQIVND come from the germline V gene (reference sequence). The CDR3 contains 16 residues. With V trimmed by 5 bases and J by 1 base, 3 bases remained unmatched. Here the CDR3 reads CASSFGTGGTNEKLFF. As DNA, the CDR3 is TGTGCCAGTAGTTTCGGGACAGGGGGAACTAATGAAAAACTGTTTTTT.

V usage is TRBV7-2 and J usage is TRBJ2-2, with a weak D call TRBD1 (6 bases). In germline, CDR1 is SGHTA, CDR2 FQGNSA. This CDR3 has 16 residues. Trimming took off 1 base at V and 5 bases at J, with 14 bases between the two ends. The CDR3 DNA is TGTGCCAGCAGCTTAGGAGGGGGTCGCTCGACCGGGGAGCTGTTTTTT. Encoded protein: CASSLGGGRSTGELFF.